A single sample is the source of the 7 T cell receptor beta chains below, sequenced in a study of cytomegalovirus exposure and HLA in healthy donors. Both 60 Vbeta primers and 13 Jbeta primers went into the PCR. The repertoire was sequenced with immunoSEQ multiplex PCR; TCRdb's copy has only in-frame clones and lacks some. The repertoire holds some 140,000 clones, with around 86% as singletons. The material sequenced was PBMCs. The receptors derive from a woman aged 50 to 60 in good health and CMV-seropositive.

The chain employs TRBV7-2 and TRBJ2-1; 7 nucleotides line up with TRBD2. The length of the CDR3 is 17 residues. Germline CDR1 and CDR2: SGHTA and FQGNSA. With 0 bases clipped from V and 3 bases from J, the junction kept 8 bases outside the gene matches. The chain's CDR3 is CASSLALNGLDYNEQFF. CDR3 DNA: TGTGCCAGCAGCTTAGCGCTAAACGGACTAGACTACAATGAGCAGTTCTTC. Full variable domain (missing parts from reference TRBV7-2 and TRBJ2-1): GAGVSQSPSNKVTEKGKDVELRCDPISGHTALYWYRQSLGQGLEFLIYFQGNSAPDKSGLPSDRFSAERTGGSVSTLTIQRTQQEDSAVYLCASSLALNGLDYNEQFFGPGTRLTVL.

This clone was seen a single time. This chain connects TRBV11-3 to TRBJ2-1; a possible D gene is TRBD1 (6 bases). Germline assignment: CDR1 SGHNT and CDR2 YENEEA. The CDR3 has 14 residues. V was trimmed by 5 bases and J by 2 bases, leaving 10 bases between them. CDR3 sequence: CASSLRQAYNEQFF. CDR3 in DNA: TGTGCCAGCAGCCTCCGACAGGCCTACAATGAGCAGTTCTTC. Based on the CDR3 plus reference TRBV11-3 and TRBJ2-1, the full variable domain is EAGVVQSPRYKIIEKKQPVAFWCNPISGHNTLYWYLQNLGQGPELLIRYENEEAVDDSQLPKDRFSAERLKGVDSTLKIQPAELGDSAVYLCASSLRQAYNEQFFGPGTRLTVL.

The chain joins TRBV4-2 to TRBJ2-5; 8 bases fit TRBD1. V lost 4 bases, J lost 2 bases, and 3 bases stayed unmatched. The CDR3 consists of 14 residues. From germline, CDR1 is LGHNA and CDR2 YNFKEQ. The CDR3 DNA reads TGTGCCAGCAGCCTAGACAGGGGTCAAGAGACCCAGTACTTC. Translating it yields CASSLDRGQETQYF.

The V call is TRBV5-4, the J call TRBJ1-6, with D uncertain. CDR3 length: 14 residues. V was clipped by 0 bases and J by 8 bases, with 9 bases between them. Germline CDR1 reads SGHNT; CDR2 reads YYREEE (reference sequence). The CDR3: CASSLGGPDSPLHF. In DNA, the CDR3 is TGTGCCAGCAGCTTGGGTGGGCCAGATTCACCCCTCCACTTT.

This chain uses TRBV6-4 with TRBJ1-1; TRBD1 is a possible D gene (6 bases). The CDR3 contains 18 residues. The V end lost 2 bases, the J end lost 4 bases, and 23 bases lay between the germline ends. CDR1 MRHNA and CDR2 SNTAGT come from the germline V gene. This chain's CDR3 is CASSDGGTFAYGPTEAFF. The CDR3 DNA is TGTGCCAGCAGTGACGGGGGCACTTTCGCTTATGGTCCCACTGAAGCTTTCTTT.

The J gene is TRBJ2-2, the V gene TRBV29-1; 10 positions agree with TRBD2. Germline V gene lookup returns CDR1 SQVTM and CDR2 ANQGSEA. The CDR3 is 15 amino acids. J was trimmed by 7 bases and V by 0 bases; bases with no gene match: 5. The CDR3 reads CSVEDPLAGVGELFF. DNA of the CDR3: TGCAGCGTTGAAGATCCCCTAGCGGGGGTCGGGGAGCTGTTTTTT.

The rearrangement links TRBV18 to TRBJ1-5, with TRBD1 as a possible D gene (5 bases). Germline lookup yields CDR1 KGHSH and CDR2 LQKENI. The CDR3 has 13 amino acids. Deletions cut 6 bases from V and 3 bases from J, with 9 bases between. This CDR3 reads CASSDSYNQPQHF. The CDR3 DNA reads as TGTGCCAGCTCCGACAGTTACAATCAGCCCCAGCATTTT. Combining the CDR3 with reference TRBV18 and TRBJ1-5 gives the whole variable domain NAGVMQNPRHLVRRRGQEARLRCSPMKGHSHVYWYRQLPEEGLKFMVYLQKENIIDESGMPKERFSAEFPKEGPSILRIQQVVRGDSAAYFCASSDSYNQPQHFGDGTRLSIL.